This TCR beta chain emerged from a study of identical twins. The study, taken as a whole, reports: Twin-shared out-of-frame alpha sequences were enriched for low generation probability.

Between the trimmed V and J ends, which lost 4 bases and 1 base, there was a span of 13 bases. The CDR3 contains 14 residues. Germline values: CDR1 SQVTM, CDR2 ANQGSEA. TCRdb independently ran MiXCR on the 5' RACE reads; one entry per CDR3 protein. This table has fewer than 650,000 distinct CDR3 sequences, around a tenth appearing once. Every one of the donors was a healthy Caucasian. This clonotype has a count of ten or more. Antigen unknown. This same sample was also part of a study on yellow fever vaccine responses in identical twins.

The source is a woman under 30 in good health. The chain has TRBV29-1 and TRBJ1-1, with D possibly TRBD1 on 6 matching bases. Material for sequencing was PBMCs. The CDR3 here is CSVGPPQGNTEAFF. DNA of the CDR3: TGCAGCGTTGGGCCACCACAGGGGAACACTGAAGCTTTCTTT.